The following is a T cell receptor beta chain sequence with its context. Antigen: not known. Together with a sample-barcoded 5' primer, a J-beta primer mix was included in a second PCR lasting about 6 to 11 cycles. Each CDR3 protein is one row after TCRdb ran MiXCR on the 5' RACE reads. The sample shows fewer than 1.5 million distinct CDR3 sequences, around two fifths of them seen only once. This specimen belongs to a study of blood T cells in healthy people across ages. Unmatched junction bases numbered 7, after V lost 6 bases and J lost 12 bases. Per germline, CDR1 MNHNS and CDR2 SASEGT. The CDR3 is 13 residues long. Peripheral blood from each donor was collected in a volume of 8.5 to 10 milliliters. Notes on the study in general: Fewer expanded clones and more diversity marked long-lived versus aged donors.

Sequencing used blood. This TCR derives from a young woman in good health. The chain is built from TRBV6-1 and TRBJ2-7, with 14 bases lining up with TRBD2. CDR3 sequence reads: CASRGLAGVSWYF. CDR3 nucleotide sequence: TGTGCCAGCAGGGGACTAGCGGGAGTAAGTTGGTACTTC.